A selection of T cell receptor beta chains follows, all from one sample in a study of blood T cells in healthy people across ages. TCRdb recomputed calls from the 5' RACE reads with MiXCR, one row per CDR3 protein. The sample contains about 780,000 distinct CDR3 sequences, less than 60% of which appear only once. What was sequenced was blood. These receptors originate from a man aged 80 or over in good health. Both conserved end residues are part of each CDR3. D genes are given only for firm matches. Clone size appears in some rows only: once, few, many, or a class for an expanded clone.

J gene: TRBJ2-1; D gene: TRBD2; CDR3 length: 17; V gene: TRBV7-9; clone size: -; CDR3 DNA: TGTGCCAGCAGCTTAGATTATAGCGGGGAGTCCTACAATAAGCAGTTCTTC; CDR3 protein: CASSLDYSGESYNKQFF
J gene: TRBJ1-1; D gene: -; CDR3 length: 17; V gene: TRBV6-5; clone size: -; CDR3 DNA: TGTGCCAGCAGTTACTCTCGCGTTGGGGGTATGAACACTGAAGCTTTCTTT; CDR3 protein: CASSYSRVGGMNTEAFF
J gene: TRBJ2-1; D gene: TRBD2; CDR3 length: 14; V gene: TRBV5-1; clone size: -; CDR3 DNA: TGCGCCAGCAGCTTGGGTAGAAGGGAGGGTGAGCAGTTCTTC; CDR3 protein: CASSLGRREGEQFF
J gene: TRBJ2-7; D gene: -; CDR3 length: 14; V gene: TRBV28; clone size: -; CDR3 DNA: TGTGCCAGCTCCTTCCGGGAACGATGGTACGAGCAGTACTTC; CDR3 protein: CASSFRERWYEQYF
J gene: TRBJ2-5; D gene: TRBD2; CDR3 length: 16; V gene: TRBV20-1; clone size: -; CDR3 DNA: TGCAGTGCTAGGGTAGTAGCGGGAGGAGGTGGGGAGACCCAGTACTTC; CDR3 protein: CSARVVAGGGGETQYF
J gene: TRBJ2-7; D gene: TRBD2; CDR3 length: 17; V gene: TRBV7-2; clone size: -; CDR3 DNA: TGTGCCAGCAGCTCCCAGGGTGGGACTAGCGGGAGGAATGAGCAGTACTTC; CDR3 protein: CASSSQGGTSGRNEQYF
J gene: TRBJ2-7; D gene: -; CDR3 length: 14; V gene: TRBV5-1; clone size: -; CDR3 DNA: TGCGCCAGCAGCCCCGGGGCAGTCTCCTACGAGCAGTACTTC; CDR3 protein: CASSPGAVSYEQYF
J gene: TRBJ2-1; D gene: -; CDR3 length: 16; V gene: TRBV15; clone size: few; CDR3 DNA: TGTGCCACCAGCAGAGGTCTGCAGGTATTGTACAATGAGCAGTTCTTC; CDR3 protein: CATSRGLQVLYNEQFF
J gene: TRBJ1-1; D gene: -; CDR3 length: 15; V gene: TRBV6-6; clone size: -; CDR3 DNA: TGTGCCAGCAGTTACGGACTTCACTTAAACACTGAAGCTTTCTTT; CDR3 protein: CASSYGLHLNTEAFF
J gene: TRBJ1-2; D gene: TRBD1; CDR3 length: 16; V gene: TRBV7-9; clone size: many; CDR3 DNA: TGTGCCAGCAGTTCGGACAGGGTAATCGTAAAGGATGGCTACACCTTC; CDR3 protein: CASSSDRVIVKDGYTF
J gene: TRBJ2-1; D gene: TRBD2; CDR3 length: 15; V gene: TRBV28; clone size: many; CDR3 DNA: TGTGCCAGCAGTCCTAGCGGGGGCTCCTACAATGAGCAGTTCTTC; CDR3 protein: CASSPSGGSYNEQFF
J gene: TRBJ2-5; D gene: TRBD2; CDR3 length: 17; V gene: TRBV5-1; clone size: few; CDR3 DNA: TGCGCCAGCCGCCCCGGGGGACTAGCGGGATACCAAGAGACCCAGTACTTC; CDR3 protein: CASRPGGLAGYQETQYF
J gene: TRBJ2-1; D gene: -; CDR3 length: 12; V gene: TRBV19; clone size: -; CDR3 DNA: TGTACCTCCCTCGGGGGCTACAATGAGCAGTTCTTC; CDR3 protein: CTSLGGYNEQFF
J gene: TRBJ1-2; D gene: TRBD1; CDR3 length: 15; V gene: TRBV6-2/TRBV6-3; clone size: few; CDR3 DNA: TGTGCCAGCAGTTACCCCCGGACAGGGACCTATGGCTACACCTTC; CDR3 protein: CASSYPRTGTYGYTF
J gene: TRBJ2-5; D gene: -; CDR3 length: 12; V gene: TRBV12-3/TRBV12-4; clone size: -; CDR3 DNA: TGTGCCAGCAGTTACGCAATGGAGACCCAGTACTTC; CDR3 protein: CASSYAMETQYF
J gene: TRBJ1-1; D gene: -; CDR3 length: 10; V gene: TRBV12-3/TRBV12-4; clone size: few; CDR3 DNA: TGTGCCAGCAGTCGCACTGAAGCTTTCTTT; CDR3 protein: CASSRTEAFF
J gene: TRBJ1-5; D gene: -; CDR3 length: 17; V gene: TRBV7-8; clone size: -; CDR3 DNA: TGTGCCAGCAGCTTAGAGGAGGCAGGGTTGAGCAATCAGCCCCAGCATTTT; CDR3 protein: CASSLEEAGLSNQPQHF
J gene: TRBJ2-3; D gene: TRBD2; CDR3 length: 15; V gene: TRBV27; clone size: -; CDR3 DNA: TGTGCCAGCAGACCCGGGACTAGCAGCACAGATACGCAGTATTTT; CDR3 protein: CASRPGTSSTDTQYF
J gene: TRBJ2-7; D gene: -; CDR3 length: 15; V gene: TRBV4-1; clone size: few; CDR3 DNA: TGCGCCAGCAGCCAAGAACCAGGGGTTAGCGGCGAGCAGTACTTC; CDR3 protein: CASSQEPGVSGEQYF
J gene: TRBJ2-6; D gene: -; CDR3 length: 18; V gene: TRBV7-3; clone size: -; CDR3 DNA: TGTGCCAGCAGCTTAATGGGACCGAGAGGCACGGGGGCCAACGTCCTGACTTTC; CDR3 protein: CASSLMGPRGTGANVLTF
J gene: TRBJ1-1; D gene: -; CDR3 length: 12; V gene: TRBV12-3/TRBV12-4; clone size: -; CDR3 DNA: TGTGCCAGCTACGCTTCGGGCACTGAAGCTTTCTTT; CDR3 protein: CASYASGTEAFF
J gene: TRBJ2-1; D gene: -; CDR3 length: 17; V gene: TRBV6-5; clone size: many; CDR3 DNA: TGTGCCAGCAGTTACGGGCATTTGGGGACGGGCAACAATGAGCAGTTCTTC; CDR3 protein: CASSYGHLGTGNNEQFF
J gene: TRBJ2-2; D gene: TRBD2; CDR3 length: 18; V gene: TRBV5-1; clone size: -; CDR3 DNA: TGCGCCAGCAGCCCGGATCCGGTAGCGGGAGCTGGGACCGGGGAGCTGTTTTTT; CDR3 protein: CASSPDPVAGAGTGELFF
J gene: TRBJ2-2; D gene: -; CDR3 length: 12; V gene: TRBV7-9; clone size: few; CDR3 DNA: TGTGCCAGCAGCGAGGACACCGGGGAGCTGTTTTTT; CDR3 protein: CASSEDTGELFF
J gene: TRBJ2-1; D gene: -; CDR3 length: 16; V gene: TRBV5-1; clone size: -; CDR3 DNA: TGCGCCAGCAGCCCAACTGCTAGCGTTTCCTACAATGAGCAGTTCTTC; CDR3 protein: CASSPTASVSYNEQFF
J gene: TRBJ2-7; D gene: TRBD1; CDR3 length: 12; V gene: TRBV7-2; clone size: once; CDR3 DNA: TGTGCGACAGGGGGCACACCCTACGAGCAGTACTTC; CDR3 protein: CATGGTPYEQYF
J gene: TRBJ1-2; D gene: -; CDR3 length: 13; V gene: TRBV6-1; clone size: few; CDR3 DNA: TGTGCCAGCAGTGTTGGGCGGGGATATGGCTACACCTTC; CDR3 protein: CASSVGRGYGYTF
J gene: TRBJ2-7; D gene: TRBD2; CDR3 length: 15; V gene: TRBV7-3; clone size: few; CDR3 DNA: TGTGCCAGCAGCTTGGCCGGCGGGAGCCGGGACGAGCAGTACTTC; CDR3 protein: CASSLAGGSRDEQYF
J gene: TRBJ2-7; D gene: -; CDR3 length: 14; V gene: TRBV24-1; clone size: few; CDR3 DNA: TGTGCCACCAGTGATTTCTCGGCGGTGGATGAGCAGTACTTC; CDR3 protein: CATSDFSAVDEQYF
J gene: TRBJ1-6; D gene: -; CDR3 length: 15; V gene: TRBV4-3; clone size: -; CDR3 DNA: TGCGCCAGCAGCCAAGCGAATCTTAATGATTCACCCCTCCACTTT; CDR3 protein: CASSQANLNDSPLHF
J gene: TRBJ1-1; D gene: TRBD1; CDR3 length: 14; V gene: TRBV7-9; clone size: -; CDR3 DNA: TGTGCCAGCAGTCCCGACAGGGCGGCCGCTGAAGCTTTCTTT; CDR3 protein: CASSPDRAAAEAFF
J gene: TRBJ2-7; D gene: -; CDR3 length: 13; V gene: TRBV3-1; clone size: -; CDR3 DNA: TGTGTCAGCAGCCACGGTACGGTCTACGAGCAGTACTTC; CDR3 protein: CVSSHGTVYEQYF
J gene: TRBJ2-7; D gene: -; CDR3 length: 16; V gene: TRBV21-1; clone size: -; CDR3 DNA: -; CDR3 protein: CASSKEFGGGSHEQYF
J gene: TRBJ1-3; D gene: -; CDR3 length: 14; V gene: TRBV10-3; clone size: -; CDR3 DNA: TGTGCCATCAGTGATGGGCCGCCTGGAAACACCATATATTTT; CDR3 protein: CAISDGPPGNTIYF
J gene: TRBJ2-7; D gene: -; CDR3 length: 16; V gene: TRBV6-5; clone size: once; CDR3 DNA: TGTGCCAGCAGTTACCAGGCCGGGGGTGGATCCTACGAGCAGTACTTC; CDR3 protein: CASSYQAGGGSYEQYF
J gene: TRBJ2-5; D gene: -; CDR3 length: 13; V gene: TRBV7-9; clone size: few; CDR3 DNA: TGTGCCAGCAGCCTAGACAGACACAATGAGCAGTACTTC; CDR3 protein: CASSLDRHNEQYF
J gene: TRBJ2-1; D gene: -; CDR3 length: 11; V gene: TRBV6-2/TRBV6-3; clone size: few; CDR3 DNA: TGTGCCAGCCTAGAATACAATGAGCAGTTCTTC; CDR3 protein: CASLEYNEQFF
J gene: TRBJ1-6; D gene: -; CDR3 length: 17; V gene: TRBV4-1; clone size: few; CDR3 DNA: TGCGCCAGCAGCCAAGATCACCCGGACAGTCATAATTCACCCCTCCACTTT; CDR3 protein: CASSQDHPDSHNSPLHF
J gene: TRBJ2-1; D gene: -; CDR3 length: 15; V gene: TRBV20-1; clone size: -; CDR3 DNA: TGCAGTGCTGCAAACCGGGACCTGAGTAACAATGAGCAGTTCTTC; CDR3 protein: CSAANRDLSNNEQFF
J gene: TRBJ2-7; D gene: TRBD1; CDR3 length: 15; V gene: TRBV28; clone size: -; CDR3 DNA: TGTGCCAGCAGTCCCCCTGGGACAGGGGTCAACGAGCAGTACTTC; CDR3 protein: CASSPPGTGVNEQYF
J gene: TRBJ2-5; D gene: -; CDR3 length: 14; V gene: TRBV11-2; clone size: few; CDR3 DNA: TGTGCCAGCAGCCCGGTCAGGAATCTAGAGACCCAGTACTTC; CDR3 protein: CASSPVRNLETQYF
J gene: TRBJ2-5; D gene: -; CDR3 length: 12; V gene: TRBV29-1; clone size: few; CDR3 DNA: TGCAGCGTTGTGGGGGTGCAAGAGACCCAGTACTTC; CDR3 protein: CSVVGVQETQYF
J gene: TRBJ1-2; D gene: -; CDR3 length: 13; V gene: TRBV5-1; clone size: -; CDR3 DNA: TGCGCCAGCAGGAGGAGGGGGTCCTATGGCTACACCTTC; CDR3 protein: CASRRRGSYGYTF
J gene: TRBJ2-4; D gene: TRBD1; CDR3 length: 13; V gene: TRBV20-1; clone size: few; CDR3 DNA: TGCAGTGCTAGAGTGGACAGGGAAAACATTCAGTACTTC; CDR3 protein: CSARVDRENIQYF
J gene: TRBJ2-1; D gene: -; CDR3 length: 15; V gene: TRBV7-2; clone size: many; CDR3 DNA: TGTGCCAGCAGCCAACAGGGTGGTCCCTACAATGAGCAGTTCTTC; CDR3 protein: CASSQQGGPYNEQFF